This T cell receptor beta chain originates from a study of shared clonotypes between healthy human individuals. For this clone: Its specificity is unknown.

Study outcomes and limitations: Relative to clonotypes present in all four donors, those not shared had lower generation probabilities. It was anticipated that sequencing depth would influence how many clonotypes donors shared. Several donors held roughly 5% of naive CD4 clonotypes in common.

Several immunoSEQ 96-well plates shared each subset's DNA, each plate a replicate. The protocol was immunoSEQ multiplex PCR, while the TCRdb copy is restricted to in-frame clones and leaves out a portion. The profile shows around 1.9 million clones, roughly 93% of them singletons. V lost 4 bases, J lost 1 base, and 18 bases stayed unmatched. CDR1 and CDR2 from the germline V gene are SGDLS and YYNGEE. The CDR3 has 20 amino acids. CD45RO-negative CD8 cells positively selected for CCR7 made up the naive population, which excluded terminally differentiated effector memory CD45RA+ cells. This rearrangement joins TRBV9 to TRBJ2-3; TRBD2 agrees at 10 bases. This receptor was taken from a man between 18 and 29 years old in good health. Some clones in this sample may be carry-over from other donors' samples. The sequenced material came from naive CD8+ T cells from PBMCs. CDR3 coding DNA: TGTGCCAGCAGCCATCCTCTAGCGGGAGCCCGTGGCGAGGGCACAGATACGCAGTATTTT. Translation gives CASSHPLAGARGEGTDTQYF.